This TCR beta chain came from a study of T cells in Graves' hyperthyroidism and ophthalmopathy. Findings and limits, study-wide: Also found in blood were most expanded thyroid clonotypes above 0.001.

The germline gives CDR1 SGHRS, CDR2 YFSETQ. CDR3 length: 13 amino acids. This clonotype occurred many times. Antigen specificity is unknown. One end of the junction fails to match germline, which may point to a read error. RNA transcripts served as the template for amplifying TCR beta CDR3 regions. The HTBI primer set was used in a first-round RT-PCR of the TCR CDR3. TCRdb analysed the multiplex PCR reads with MiXCR anew, one entry per CDR3 protein. The sample lists about 200,000 distinct CDR3 sequences, 15% to 20% seen once, with roughly two fifths in the top ten. Sequenced: blood. The sequence was collected from a man aged 40-49 years with Graves' hyperthyroidism. The chain employs TRBV5-1 and TRBJ1-1; 7 positions match TRBD1. CDR3 in amino acids: CASKTGSNIEAFF. In nucleotides, the CDR3 is TGCGCCAGCAAGACAGGGTCGAACATTGAAGCTTTCTTT.